This TCR beta chain was retrieved from a study of T-cell memory formation after mild COVID-19. V shed 5 bases and J shed 5 bases, with 16 bases lying between them. The CDR3 covers 15 residues. TCRdb used MiXCR to reprocess the 5' RACE reads, holding one entry per CDR3 protein. This table holds about 350,000 distinct CDR3 sequences, roughly an eighth found once. V gene TRBV12-3 or TRBV12-4 combines with J gene TRBJ2-4, with D tentatively TRBD1 (5 bases). The sequence derives from a man aged 18 to 29 who had mild COVID-19 (a few samples of this study predate the infection). Cell type and time point are not known. Sequencing was performed on PBMCs or a T cell subset sorted from them (not recorded which). The chain's CDR3 is CASSVRRGYQNIQYF. CDR3 DNA: TGTGCCAGCAGTGTAAGAAGGGGATACCAAAACATTCAGTACTTC.